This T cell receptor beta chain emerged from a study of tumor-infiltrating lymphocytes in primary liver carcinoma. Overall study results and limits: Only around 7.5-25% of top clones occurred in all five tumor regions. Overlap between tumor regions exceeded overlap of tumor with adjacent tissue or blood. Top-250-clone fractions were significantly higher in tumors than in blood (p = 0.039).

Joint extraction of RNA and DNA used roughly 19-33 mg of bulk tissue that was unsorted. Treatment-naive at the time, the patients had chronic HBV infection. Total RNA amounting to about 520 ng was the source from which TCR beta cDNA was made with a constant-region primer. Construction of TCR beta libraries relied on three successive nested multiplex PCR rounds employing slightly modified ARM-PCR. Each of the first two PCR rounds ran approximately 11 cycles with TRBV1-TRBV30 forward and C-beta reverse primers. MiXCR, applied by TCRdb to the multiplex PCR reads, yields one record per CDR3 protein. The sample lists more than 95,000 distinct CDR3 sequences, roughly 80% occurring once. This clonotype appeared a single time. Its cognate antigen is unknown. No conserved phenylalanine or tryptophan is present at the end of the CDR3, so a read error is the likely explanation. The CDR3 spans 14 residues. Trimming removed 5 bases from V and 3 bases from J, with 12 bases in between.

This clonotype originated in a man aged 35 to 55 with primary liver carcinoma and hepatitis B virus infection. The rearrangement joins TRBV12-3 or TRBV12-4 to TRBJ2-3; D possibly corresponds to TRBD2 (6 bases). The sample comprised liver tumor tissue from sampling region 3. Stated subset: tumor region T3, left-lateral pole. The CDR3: CASSPSVSTDTQYV. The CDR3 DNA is TGTGCCAGCAGTCCTAGCGTGTCTACAGATACGCAGTATGTT.